A single sample is the source of the 14 T cell receptor beta chains below, sequenced in a study of T-cell reconstitution after alpha-beta-depleted transplantation in children. It was with unique molecular identifiers that the TCRbeta library was prepared. TCRdb ran MiXCR on the PCR reads and lists one entry per CDR3 protein. The sample lists about 27,000 distinct CDR3 sequences, roughly 6% occurring once. The specimen was PBMCs, mostly from graft donor cells, collected 180 days after TCRalphabeta/CD19-depleted stem cell transplant. The receptors come from a male patient aged 10 to 17 who had a stem cell transplant for acute myeloid leukemia, so the T cells may come from the graft donor.

This clonotype was recorded at least ten times. The CDR3 DNA follows: TGCGCCAGCAGCTTACAGGGGATTAATTCACCCCTCCACTTT. Translating gives CASSLQGINSPLHF. The chain is built from TRBV5-1 and TRBJ1-6; 7 nucleotides agree with TRBD1. Germline V gene lookup returns CDR1 SGHRS and CDR2 YFSETQ. With V trimmed by 2 bases and J by 6 bases, 2 bases remained unmatched. This CDR3 is 14 amino acids long.

This clonotype came up many times. The chain employs TRBV6-5 and TRBJ2-7, with 7 positions matching TRBD1. The CDR3 totals 15 residues. With 0 bases clipped from V and 2 bases from J, the junction kept 4 bases outside the gene matches. Germline CDR1 is MNHEY and CDR2 is SVGAGI. The CDR3 loop reads CASSYSWTGPYEQYF. CDR3 bases: TGTGCCAGCAGTTACTCCTGGACAGGCCCCTACGAGCAGTACTTC.

This clonotype was recorded many times. The chain links TRBV28 to TRBJ2-2; D possibly corresponds to TRBD2 (5 bases). Germline CDR1 reads MDHEN; CDR2 reads SYDVKM. V lost 10 bases, J lost 2 bases, and 14 bases lay in between. The CDR3 is made up of 14 amino acids. CDR3: CATLSGLNTGELFF. CDR3 DNA: TGTGCCACACTAAGCGGATTAAACACCGGGGAGCTGTTTTTT. The variable domain in full, with the rest retrieved from reference TRBV28 and TRBJ2-2, is DVKVTQSSRYLVKRTGEKVFLECVQDMDHENMFWYRQDPGLGLRLIYFSYDVKMKEKGDIPEGYSVSREKKERFSLILESASTNQTSMYLCATLSGLNTGELFFGEGSRLTVL.

This clonotype has a count of ten or more. The J gene is TRBJ1-4, the V gene TRBV7-8, with 8 nucleotides matching TRBD1. Germline loops: CDR1 SGHVS, CDR2 FQNEAQ. The CDR3 runs 17 residues. Trimming at V came to 5 bases and at J to 4 bases, leaving 12 bases not matched to a gene. CDR3 DNA: TGTGCCAGCAGCCCCACAGGGGGGGTTGGCCTTAATGAAAAACTGTTTTTT. It translates to CASSPTGGVGLNEKLFF.

This clonotype was recorded at least ten times. V gene TRBV24-1 combines with J gene TRBJ2-2; no definite D call. Per germline, CDR1 KGHDR and CDR2 SFDVKD. V gave up 4 bases and J gave up 4 bases, with 9 bases separating them. CDR3 length equals 14 residues. The CDR3 spells CATSDPGRTGELFF. The CDR3 DNA follows: TGTGCCACCAGTGACCCTGGACGCACCGGGGAGCTGTTTTTT.

This clonotype was recorded many times. This CDR3 reads CASSHPERKLYSNQPQHF. In DNA form, the CDR3 reads TGTGCCAGCAGCCATCCGGAACGGAAATTATATAGCAATCAGCCCCAGCATTTT. V gene TRBV7-2 combines with J gene TRBJ1-5; D call uncertain. The germline gives CDR1 SGHTA, CDR2 FQGNSA. The V gene lost 5 bases and the J gene lost 0 bases, with 20 bases spanning the gap. The CDR3 length is 18 residues. The complete variable domain, with remaining parts taken from reference TRBV7-2 and TRBJ1-5, reads GAGVSQSPSNKVTEKGKDVELRCDPISGHTALYWYRQSLGQGLEFLIYFQGNSAPDKSGLPSDRFSAERTGGSVSTLTIQRTQQEDSAVYLCASSHPERKLYSNQPQHFGDGTRLSIL.

This clonotype has ten or more counts. This chain's CDR3 is CSAGLGTRDTGELFF. CDR3 coding DNA: TGCAGCGCCGGCCTTGGCACCCGGGACACCGGGGAGCTGTTTTTT. V usage is TRBV29-1 and J usage is TRBJ2-2; no definite D call. Germline V lookup: CDR1 SQVTM, CDR2 ANQGSEA. The ends were cut back, 7 bases at V and 3 bases at J, with 18 bases in the middle. This CDR3 is built from 15 residues.

This clonotype was detected a few times. Just one base apart from a much larger clone, this may be a read error. It is unclear where the CDR3 begins or ends on the DNA, so no DNA is shown, and the CDR3 is as TCRdb lists it. The chain combines TRBV12-3 or TRBV12-4 with TRBJ2-7; no check of the table's D call, TRBD2, against the DNA was made. The length of the CDR3 is 14 amino acids, counting both ends. The CDR3: CASSFGNGRTEQYF.

Many counts were recorded for this clonotype. The chain has TRBV29-1 and TRBJ1-1; D gene ambiguous. The V gene lost 4 bases and the J gene lost 4 bases, with 10 bases spanning the gap. Germline V CDR1 and CDR2: SQVTM, ANQGSEA. The CDR3 loop spans 12 amino acids. CDR3 in amino acids: CSVGEDGTEAFF. CDR3 nucleotides: TGCAGCGTTGGAGAGGATGGCACTGAAGCTTTCTTT.

This clonotype counts as medium-sized (0.01 to 0.1%). The V gene is TRBV2, the J gene TRBJ2-7; 9 positions agree with TRBD1. The CDR3 is 15 residues long. With 4 bases clipped from V and 3 bases from J, the junction kept 7 bases outside the gene matches. The V gene's germline CDR1 is SNHLY and CDR2 FYNNEI. This chain's CDR3 is CASSGLGTGSYEQYF. DNA for the CDR3: TGTGCCAGCAGTGGATTGGGGACAGGGAGCTACGAGCAGTACTTC. Together with reference TRBV2 and TRBJ2-7, the CDR3 gives the full variable domain: EPEVTQTPSHQVTQMGQEVILRCVPISNHLYFYWYRQILGQKVEFLVSFYNNEISEKSEIFDDQFSVERPDGSNFTLKIRSTKLEDSAMYFCASSGLGTGSYEQYFGPGTRLTVT.

The chain is built from TRBV29-1 and TRBJ1-1, with D hard to call. V was clipped by 0 bases and J by 3 bases, with 8 bases between them. CDR3 length equals 13 residues. In germline, CDR1 is SQVTM, CDR2 ANQGSEA. Here the CDR3 reads CSVEDLPYTEAFF. CDR3 sequence (DNA): TGCAGCGTTGAAGATCTCCCATACACTGAAGCTTTCTTT.

This clonotype was recorded at least ten times. The chain carries TRBV5-1 and TRBJ2-5, with 13 bases matching TRBD2. With V trimmed by 4 bases and J by 6 bases, 6 bases remained unmatched. This CDR3 contains 15 residues. Germline V lookup: CDR1 SGHRS, CDR2 YFSETQ. This chain's CDR3 is CASSTGLAGSQTQYF. The CDR3 bases are TGCGCCAGCAGCACGGGACTAGCGGGGAGCCAGACCCAGTACTTC.

Turning to this clonotype: Just one base apart from a much larger clone, this may be a read error. The chain joins TRBV30 to TRBJ2-5; 12 nucleotides align to TRBD1. From germline, CDR1 is GTSNPN and CDR2 SVGIG (reference sequence). V was clipped by 6 bases and J by 5 bases; unmatched bases: 7. The CDR3 is 14 residues long. The CDR3 reads CACGGQGARETQYF. The CDR3 DNA is TGTGCCTGTGGGGGACAGGGGGCACGGGAGACCCAGTACTTC.

This clonotype was detected many times. The chain carries TRBV20-1 and TRBJ1-1; no clear D. Trimming removed 2 bases at V and 1 base at J, with 11 bases between. The CDR3 is 14 residues long. CDR1 is DFQATT and CDR2 is SNEGSKA in the germline V gene (reference sequence). The CDR3 region has the DNA TGCAGTGCTAGAAGGGATTCCAGGAACACTGAAGCTTTCTTT. It encodes CSARRDSRNTEAFF.